Presented here are 26 T cell receptor beta chains from one specimen sequenced in a study of OX40 agonist ivuxolimab in advanced cancers. Libraries came from the immunoSEQ multiplex PCR assay. The immuneACCESS repertoire file appears here via TCRdb, limited to in-frame rearrangements. These files lack a portion of the clones; in checked studies, under half of the deficit traces to unresolved V genes, and the cause of the others is not known. For this sample the table gives around 26,000 clones, of which about 85% were detected only once. Together, the top ten hold about 50% of the sample. Source: CD4+ or CD8+ T cells sorted from blood, taken in a trial of the OX40 agonist ivuxolimab. These receptors all stem from an adult with an advanced solid tumor such as melanoma, head and neck, liver or kidney cancer.

V is TRBV4-3 and J is TRBJ2-1; TRBD2 matches 8 bases. The junction had 8 bases not matched to a gene; V was cut back by 8 bases and J by 2 bases. The germline V gene encodes CDR1 LGHNA and CDR2 YSLEER. This CDR3 has 15 amino acids. The CDR3 region is CASGRLATTYNEQFF. DNA of the CDR3: TGCGCCAGCGGCCGACTAGCGACAACCTACAATGAGCAGTTCTTC.

This chain uses TRBV28 with TRBJ1-3; the D gene is possibly TRBD1 (6 bases). With 3 bases removed from V and 4 bases from J, the gap between germline ends came to 13 bases. This CDR3 has 15 residues. Per germline, CDR1 MDHEN and CDR2 SYDVKM. The CDR3 sequence is CASSFPGGPGNTIYF. Here the CDR3 DNA reads TGTGCCAGCAGTTTCCCCGGGGGGCCCGGAAACACCATATATTTT.

V gene TRBV7-9 combines with J gene TRBJ1-2; D gene unclear. The CDR3 runs to 14 residues. V gave up 1 base and J gave up 0 bases, with 6 bases separating them. The germline V gene has CDR1 SEHNR and CDR2 FQNEAQ (reference sequence). The CDR3 spells CASSLGSSNYGYTF. The CDR3 coding sequence is TGTGCCAGCAGCTTAGGGTCGTCTAACTATGGCTACACCTTC.

The chain recombines TRBV21-1 with TRBJ1-1. TRBV21-1 is shown as a pseudogene. The CDR3 length is 14 residues. CDR3 in amino acids: CAPDLLGVGAEAFF. The CDR3 nucleotides are TGTGCCCCCGATCTGTTGGGGGTTGGGGCTGAAGCTTTCTTT.

This clone was found once. V is TRBV5-1 and J is TRBJ2-1; the D is unclear. Germline loops: CDR1 SGHRS, CDR2 YFSETQ. The ends were cut back, 3 bases at V and 0 bases at J, with 4 bases in the middle. The CDR3 length is 13 residues. Here the CDR3 DNA reads TGCGCCAGCAGCTCAAGCTCCTACAATGAGCAGTTCTTC. Protein sequence: CASSSSSYNEQFF.

The chain joins TRBV7-6 to TRBJ2-6; 11 bases fit TRBD2. CDR3 size: 21 residues. The V gene end was trimmed by 5 bases and the J gene end by 0 bases; junction bases not matched to a gene: 15. CDR1 and CDR2 (germline): SGHVS, FNYEAQ. The CDR3 spells CASSLLAGGLYNSSGANVLTF. The DNA for the CDR3 is TGTGCCAGCAGCCTCCTAGCGGGGGGCTTATACAACAGCTCTGGGGCCAACGTCCTGACTTTC.

J is TRBJ2-5 and V is TRBV5-6; 7 bases agree with TRBD2. Germline-derived CDR1 and CDR2 are SGHDT and YYEEEE. With V trimmed by 1 base and J by 4 bases, 16 bases remained unmatched. This CDR3 has 18 amino acids. The chain's CDR3 is CASSLWGTAGVEGETQYF. For the CDR3, the DNA is TGTGCCAGCAGCTTGTGGGGAACGGCGGGAGTGGAGGGAGAGACCCAGTACTTC.

This clone has a handful of counts. The chain is built from TRBV7-9 and TRBJ1-1; 7 nucleotides align to TRBD1. The germline V gene encodes CDR1 SEHNR and CDR2 FQNEAQ (reference sequence). The CDR3 spans 13 residues. V lost 7 bases, J lost 7 bases, and 9 bases stayed unmatched. Here the CDR3 reads CASTITGDIEAFF. The CDR3, as DNA: TGTGCCAGCACCATAACAGGGGATATTGAAGCTTTCTTT.

The rearrangement links TRBV19 to TRBJ2-1, with D possibly being TRBD1 or TRBD2 (5 bases each). Between the trimmed V and J ends, which lost 1 base and 7 bases, there was a span of 5 bases. This CDR3 is built from 12 residues. Germline-derived CDR1 and CDR2 are LNHDA and SQIVND (reference sequence). The CDR3 loop is CASSIGGNEQFF. The CDR3 nucleotides read TGTGCCAGTAGTATAGGGGGGAATGAGCAGTTCTTC.

The gene calls are TRBV13 and TRBJ2-3; D remains unclear. The CDR3 spans 14 residues. V shed 5 bases and J shed 4 bases, with 13 bases lying between them. Germline loops: CDR1 PRHDT, CDR2 FYEKMQ (reference sequence). The CDR3 DNA reads TGTGCCAGCAGCGCATCATATTTCCCAGATACGCAGTATTTT. Translation gives CASSASYFPDTQYF.

The chain links TRBV9 to TRBJ2-1; TRBD1 matches at 8 bases. J gave up 10 bases and V 0 bases, and 3 bases lay outside the gene matches. Germline CDR1 is SGDLS and CDR2 is YYNGEE. This CDR3 has 13 amino acids. Here the CDR3 DNA reads TGTGCCAGCAGCGTAGGACAGGGGTGGGAGCAGTTCTTC. Amino acid sequence: CASSVGQGWEQFF.

This chain connects TRBV5-6 to TRBJ2-7; no definite D call. V was pared by 5 bases and J by 0 bases, with 9 bases between. This CDR3 has 13 amino acids. Germline CDR1 is SGHDT and CDR2 is YYEEEE. Written as DNA, the CDR3 is TGTGCCAGCAGACCGGACGGCTCCTACGAGCAGTACTTC. Its translation: CASRPDGSYEQYF.

This clone was observed a few times. The chain couples TRBV6-5 to TRBJ1-5; D not certain. Germline CDR1 is MNHEY and CDR2 is SVGAGI. Trimming removed 2 bases at V and 5 bases at J, with 10 bases between. The CDR3 contains 14 residues. CDR3 DNA sequence: TGTGCCAGCAGTTACGAATGGCCAGATCAGCCCCAGCATTTT. Translating it yields CASSYEWPDQPQHF.

V and J are TRBV27 and TRBJ2-7, with 7 bases identical to TRBD1. V shed 0 bases and J 6 bases; nucleotides not matched to a gene: 8. The CDR3 spans 15 residues. The germline V gene has CDR1 MNHEY and CDR2 SMNVEV (reference sequence). The CDR3 region has the DNA TGTGCCAGCAGTTTATCCGGGCAGGGGGTTGGCGAGCAGTACTTC. Encoded protein: CASSLSGQGVGEQYF.

This rearrangement joins TRBV7-8 to TRBJ2-1, with TRBD2 identical over 11 bases. J lost 9 bases, V lost 5 bases, and 18 bases had no gene match. Germline CDR1 is SGHVS and CDR2 is FQNEAQ. The CDR3 contains 18 residues. The CDR3 region has the DNA TGTGCCAGCAGCCCACTCTTTGAGGCTAGCGGGGGGCCCGGTGAGCAGTTCTTC. Its translation: CASSPLFEASGGPGEQFF. The full variable domain, in which reference TRBV7-8 and TRBJ2-1 provide the parts outside the CDR3, is GAGVSQSPRYKVAKRGQDVALRCDPISGHVSLFWYQQALGQGPEFLTYFQNEAQLDKSGLPSDRFFAERPEGSVSTLKIQRTQQEDSAVYLCASSPLFEASGGPGEQFFGPGTRLTVL.

The chain carries TRBV30 and TRBJ1-2; D unclear. The CDR3 sequence is 18 residues long. V was trimmed by 2 bases and J by 5 bases, leaving 27 bases between them. Germline values: CDR1 GTSNPN, CDR2 SVGIG (reference sequence). In DNA form, the CDR3 reads TGTGCCTGGAGTACGACGTGGGAGGAGCCACTTGGGAAATATGGCTACACCTTC. Translation gives CAWSTTWEEPLGKYGYTF.

This clone was recorded once. This chain links TRBV2 with TRBJ1-5, with TRBD1 matching 7 bases. V was pared by 8 bases and J by 3 bases, with 4 bases of the junction left unmatched. The CDR3 totals 13 residues. Germline V CDR1 and CDR2: SNHLY, FYNNEI. Here the CDR3 reads CASRDSLNQPQHF. DNA for the CDR3: TGTGCCAGCCGGGACAGCCTCAATCAGCCCCAGCATTTT.

The CDR3 reads CASSNATVGNSYGYTF. The DNA of the CDR3 is TGTGCCAGCAGCAACGCGACGGTTGGGAATTCCTATGGCTACACCTTC. The chain is built from TRBV7-9 and TRBJ1-2; no clear D gene. The CDR3 runs to 16 residues. Germline V CDR1 and CDR2: SEHNR, FQNEAQ (reference sequence). V lost 5 bases to trimming and J lost 4 bases, with 20 bases between them. The full variable domain, rest sourced from reference TRBV7-9 and TRBJ1-2, is DTGVSQNPRHKITKRGQNVTFRCDPISEHNRLYWYRQTLGQGPEFLTYFQNEAQLEKSRLLSDRFSAERPKGSFSTLEIQRTEQGDSAMYLCASSNATVGNSYGYTFGSGTRLTVV.

The V and J genes are TRBV5-1 and TRBJ1-1, with D hard to call. The V gene lost 0 bases and the J gene lost 5 bases, with 8 bases spanning the gap. Looked up from germline, CDR1 is SGHRS and CDR2 is YFSETQ. The CDR3 spans 13 residues. CDR3 nucleotides: TGCGCCAGCAGCTTGGGGTTAGGGACTGAAGCTTTCTTT. Its translation is CASSLGLGTEAFF.

This clone was observed a few times. The chain combines TRBV9 with TRBJ1-6, with D uncertain. V lost 4 bases, J lost 6 bases, and 11 bases lay in between. The CDR3 is made up of 14 amino acids. Germline CDR1 is SGDLS and CDR2 is YYNGEE. CDR3 coding DNA: TGTGCCAGCAGCCCAACAGTTCGTAATTCACCCCTCCACTTT. Protein product: CASSPTVRNSPLHF.

The chain carries TRBV25-1 and TRBJ2-1; tentatively, D is TRBD1 (5 bases). The germline CDR1 and CDR2 sequences are MGHDK and SYGVNS. The CDR3 consists of 11 residues. Between the trimmed V and J ends, which lost 5 bases and 8 bases, there was a span of 7 bases. The CDR3 DNA sequence: TGTGCCAGCAGTTGGGGCGATGAGCAGTTCTTC. Amino acid sequence: CASSWGDEQFF.

V is TRBV30 and J is TRBJ1-2; weak D call: TRBD1 (5 bases). This CDR3 comprises 16 residues. The V end was cut by 1 base, the J end by 0 bases, with 15 bases between. The germline V gene encodes CDR1 GTSNPN and CDR2 SVGIG (reference sequence). The CDR3 loop is CAWSGMGPFPNYGYTF. The DNA of the CDR3 is TGTGCCTGGAGTGGCATGGGGCCTTTTCCTAACTATGGCTACACCTTC.

V is TRBV7-9 and J is TRBJ1-3; no clear D gene. The ends were cut back, 2 bases at V and 7 bases at J, with 9 bases in the middle. Germline V CDR1 and CDR2: SEHNR, FQNEAQ (reference sequence). The CDR3 extends over 13 amino acids. CDR3 protein: CASSLLEANTIYF. In nucleotides, the CDR3 is TGTGCCAGCAGCTTATTAGAGGCTAACACCATATATTTT.

The chain recombines TRBV7-3 with TRBJ2-7, with D perhaps assigned TRBD1 or TRBD2 (5 bases each). The CDR3 runs to 16 residues. Germline CDR1 is SGHTA and CDR2 is FQGTGA. Trimming left V 2 bases short and J 6 bases short, with 20 bases between. The CDR3 DNA reads TGTGCCAGCAGCTTAGTTGCCGGGACCCCGGAAGCCGAGCAGTACTTC. This codes for CASSLVAGTPEAEQYF.

The V gene is TRBV19, the J gene TRBJ1-2, with 7 bases that match TRBD1. The CDR3 is 13 amino acids. Per the germline V gene, CDR1 is LNHDA and CDR2 is SQIVND (reference sequence). V dropped 11 bases and J dropped 3; count of bases not matched to a gene: 9. DNA of the CDR3: TGTGCCCCATTGGGGCAGGGGGACTATGGCTACACCTTC. Protein: CAPLGQGDYGYTF.

This clone was seen only once. The sample carries other DNA sequences with the same CDR3. This chain links TRBV28 with TRBJ2-7; TRBD2 aligns across 7 bases. The CDR3 has 12 residues. CDR1 is MDHEN and CDR2 is SYDVKM in the germline V gene. Trimming took 6 bases from V and 4 from J; bases not matched to a gene: 3. CDR3: CASSTGGYEQYF. For the CDR3, the DNA is TGTGCCAGCAGCACCGGGGGGTACGAGCAGTACTTC.